The 14 T cell receptor beta chains below were found in one sample sequenced in a study of cytomegalovirus exposure and HLA in healthy donors. The assay was immunoSEQ multiplex PCR, and TCRdb's table has in-frame clones only and misses some. Among some 160,000 clones listed, 85% to 90% were seen once. The sample comprised PBMCs. These receptors all stem from a man younger than 35 in good health and CMV-seronegative.

The V and J genes are TRBV2 and TRBJ2-2; no definite D call. In germline, CDR1 is SNHLY, CDR2 FYNNEI. CDR3 length equals 15 residues. V was cut by 5 bases and J by 4 bases, with 14 bases left in between. In DNA, the CDR3 is TGTGCCAGCAGTCTAGAGGCGCCCGTCACCGGGGAGCTGTTTTTT. Residues: CASSLEAPVTGELFF.

V usage is TRBV5-1 and J usage is TRBJ2-7; maybe TRBD1 (7 bases). Germline-derived CDR1 and CDR2 are SGHRS and YFSETQ. The CDR3 is 14 residues long. Trimming shortened V by 0 bases and J by 6 bases, and 13 bases separated the two germline ends. The chain's CDR3 is CASSLGRQGGEQYV. The CDR3 bases are TGCGCCAGCAGCTTGGGAAGACAGGGAGGCGAGCAGTACGTC.

The chain recombines TRBV7-9 with TRBJ2-5; D gene ambiguous. CDR1 SEHNR and CDR2 FQNEAQ come from the germline V gene (reference sequence). The CDR3 extends over 11 amino acids. V lost 5 bases and J 4 bases, leaving 5 bases between the germline ends. The CDR3 DNA reads as TGTGCCAGCAGCCCGGGAGAGACCCAGTACTTC. Amino acids: CASSPGETQYF.

This chain uses TRBV19 with TRBJ2-1, with D tentatively TRBD2 (5 bases). The V end was cut by 5 bases, the J end by 5 bases, with 13 bases between. This CDR3 has 14 residues. Germline V CDR1 and CDR2: LNHDA, SQIVND (reference sequence). This CDR3 is CASSSLARHNEQFF. The CDR3 DNA follows: TGTGCCAGTAGTTCTCTAGCCCGTCACAATGAGCAGTTCTTC.

The J gene is TRBJ2-3, the V gene TRBV7-2, with a possible D match to TRBD2 (6 bases). CDR1 and CDR2 from the germline V gene are SGHTA and FQGNSA. The CDR3 loop spans 13 amino acids. The ends were cut back, 5 bases at V and 2 bases at J, with 8 bases in the middle. The CDR3 here is CASSGGLTDTQYF. For the CDR3, the DNA is TGTGCCAGCAGCGGAGGGCTCACAGATACGCAGTATTTT.

J is TRBJ1-1 and V is TRBV6-5; 7 nucleotides agree with TRBD1. The CDR3 totals 15 residues. V lost 6 bases and J lost 1; bases outside the gene matches: 8. Per the germline V gene, CDR1 is MNHEY and CDR2 is SVGAGI. Written as DNA, the CDR3 is TGTGCCAGCAGGCGTGACAGGGCGGCGAACACTGAAGCTTTCTTT. This codes for CASRRDRAANTEAFF.

The genes are TRBV10-2 and TRBJ1-1; maybe TRBD1 (5 bases). CDR3 length equals 14 residues. Trimming removed 4 bases from V and 1 base from J, with 10 bases in between. Germline V gives CDR1 WSHSY, CDR2 SAAADI. CDR3 DNA sequence: TGCGCCAGCAGTGTTAGGGGAGGGAACACTGAAGCTTTCTTT. It yields the protein CASSVRGGNTEAFF.

This chain connects TRBV11-1 to TRBJ1-1, with D hard to call. Trimming took 3 bases from V and 4 from J, leaving 6 bases between them. From germline, CDR1 is SGHAT and CDR2 FQDESV (reference sequence). The length of the CDR3 is 12 residues. CDR3: CASSLLGTEAFF. CDR3 in DNA: TGTGCCAGCAGCTTGCTCGGCACTGAAGCTTTCTTT.

The chain is built from TRBV28 and TRBJ2-7; 10 bases line up with TRBD2. CDR1 and CDR2 from the germline V gene are MDHEN and SYDVKM. The CDR3 contains 12 residues. V dropped 5 bases and J dropped 6; count of bases not matched to a gene: 1. For the CDR3, the DNA is TGTGCCAGCAGTCCTAGCGGGAGCGAGCAGTACTTC. This sequence encodes CASSPSGSEQYF.

In its sample, this clone was seen once. The genes are TRBV5-1 and TRBJ1-1; weak D call: TRBD1 (6 bases). Germline CDR1 is SGHRS and CDR2 is YFSETQ. The CDR3 covers 14 residues. Trimming removed 4 bases from V and 1 base from J, with 11 bases in between. This CDR3 reads CASSQGHQNTEAFF. CDR3 nucleotides: TGCGCCAGCAGCCAGGGACACCAGAACACTGAAGCTTTCTTT.

The rearrangement links TRBV28 to TRBJ1-5; D may be TRBD1 (6 bases). Trimming shortened V by 5 bases and J by 11 bases, and 16 bases separated the two germline ends. This CDR3 comprises 13 residues. Germline V gene lookup returns CDR1 MDHEN and CDR2 SYDVKM. The DNA for the CDR3 is TGTGCCAGCAGTCTATACCACCGGACAGCCCAGCATTTT. Translated, it gives CASSLYHRTAQHF.

V usage is TRBV11-2 and J usage is TRBJ2-5; a possible D gene is TRBD1 (5 bases). V lost 1 base, J lost 4 bases, and 7 bases lay in between. The germline V gene has CDR1 SGHAT and CDR2 FQNNGV. CDR3 length equals 13 residues. CDR3 sequence reads: CASSLGQRETQYF. CDR3 nucleotide sequence: TGTGCCAGCAGCTTAGGACAGAGAGAGACCCAGTACTTC.

The chain carries TRBV10-3 and TRBJ2-7, with 8 nucleotides matching TRBD1. V lost 0 bases and J lost 6; bases outside the gene matches: 7. The length of the CDR3 is 15 residues. Germline V gives CDR1 ENHRY, CDR2 SYGVKD. The CDR3 protein is CAISESGQGLGEQYV. DNA of the CDR3: TGTGCCATCAGTGAGTCCGGACAGGGCCTGGGCGAGCAGTACGTC.

In this sample, this clone turned up a few times. The rearrangement links TRBV4-1 to TRBJ1-5, with TRBD1 matching 8 bases. The CDR3 runs 16 residues. Germline V gene data show CDR1 as MGHRA and CDR2 as YSYEKL. V dropped 0 bases and J dropped 4; count of bases not matched to a gene: 5. Here the CDR3 reads CASSQDGRQGNQPQHF. Here the CDR3 DNA reads TGCGCCAGCAGCCAAGATGGGAGACAGGGGAATCAGCCCCAGCATTTT.